A single sample is the source of the 21 T cell receptor beta chains below, sequenced in a study of cytomegalovirus exposure and HLA in healthy donors. 60 Vbeta and 13 Jbeta primers were used in PCR. The repertoire was sequenced with immunoSEQ multiplex PCR; TCRdb's copy has only in-frame clones and lacks some. The top ten clones hold 6.3% of a sample with 95,000 to 150,000 clones, 78% of them seen once. The sequencing input was PBMCs. These TCRs come from a woman in her 40s in good health and CMV-seronegative.

This clone was seen a few times. This sequence joins TRBV5-1 and TRBJ2-5; TRBD1 aligns across 8 bases. Germline V lookup: CDR1 SGHRS, CDR2 YFSETQ. The CDR3 consists of 13 residues. With V trimmed by 5 bases and J by 6 bases, 6 bases remained unmatched. CDR3: CASSPGQVQTQYF. DNA for the CDR3: TGCGCCAGCAGTCCGGGACAGGTTCAGACCCAGTACTTC.

The chain carries TRBV11-3 and TRBJ2-1; TRBD2 is a possible D gene (5 bases). Trimming cost V 0 bases and J 4 bases, with 10 bases left between them. CDR1 SGHNT and CDR2 YENEEA come from the germline V gene. The CDR3 runs 15 residues. CDR3 bases: TGTGCCAGCAGCTTAGACCCTGGCGGGTACAATGAGCAGTTCTTC. Its translation is CASSLDPGGYNEQFF. The complete variable domain, with remaining parts taken from reference TRBV11-3 and TRBJ2-1, reads EAGVVQSPRYKIIEKKQPVAFWCNPISGHNTLYWYLQNLGQGPELLIRYENEEAVDDSQLPKDRFSAERLKGVDSTLKIQPAELGDSAVYLCASSLDPGGYNEQFFGPGTRLTVL.

J is TRBJ2-2 and V is TRBV7-9; TRBD1 matches at 11 bases. The length of the CDR3 is 16 residues. The germline gives CDR1 SEHNR, CDR2 FQNEAQ (reference sequence). V shed 4 bases, J shed 2 bases, and the junction held 3 bases outside the gene matches. The DNA for the CDR3 is TGTGCCAGCAGCTACCGGACAGGGGGCAACACCGGGGAGCTGTTTTTT. Its protein is CASSYRTGGNTGELFF.

On this clone: Germline is not matched at one junction end, which may reflect a read error. The chain employs TRBV7-9 and TRBJ2-7; D not resolved. CDR1 is SEHNR, CDR2 FQNEAQ, per germline (reference sequence). The length of the CDR3 is 12 residues. CDR3 residues: CSSSLKAYEQYF. The CDR3 region has the DNA TGTTCCAGCAGCTTAAAAGCATACGAGCAGTACTTC.

The rearrangement links TRBV28 to TRBJ2-7, with TRBD2 matching over 14 bases. CDR3 length: 16 amino acids. The V gene end was trimmed by 5 bases and the J gene end by 3 bases; junction bases not matched to a gene: 6. The germline CDR1 and CDR2 sequences are MDHEN and SYDVKM. The CDR3 loop reads CASSPPGTSGSYEQYF. In nucleotides, the CDR3 is TGTGCCAGCAGTCCCCCGGGGACTAGCGGGAGCTACGAGCAGTACTTC.

V and J are TRBV7-9 and TRBJ2-1; TRBD2 matches 12 bases. Trimming removed 5 bases from V and 4 bases from J; junction bases left unmatched: 6. This CDR3 has 16 residues. The germline V gene encodes CDR1 SEHNR and CDR2 FQNEAQ (reference sequence). The CDR3 nucleotides read TGTGCCAGCAGCGGTCTAGCGGGAGGGCCATACAATGAGCAGTTCTTC. Its protein is CASSGLAGGPYNEQFF.

This clone has only one observation. This sequence joins TRBV5-4 and TRBJ2-5; 10 bases agree with TRBD1. The DNA end lines up better with TRBJ2-7; the J call may be wrong. The CDR3 is 15 residues long. In germline, CDR1 is SGHNT, CDR2 YYREEE (reference sequence). The CDR3: CASSMAGTGEYEQYF. The CDR3 DNA follows: TGTGCCAGCAGCATGGCCGGGACAGGGGAATACGAGCAGTACTTC.

The chain recombines TRBV6-1 with TRBJ1-6; D might be TRBD1 (5 bases). Germline loops: CDR1 MNHNS, CDR2 SASEGT. The CDR3 runs to 15 residues. Trimming left V 1 base short and J 6 bases short, with 10 bases between. CDR3 in amino acids: CASSEGRQLNSPLHF. The CDR3 DNA reads TGTGCCAGCAGTGAAGGGAGACAGCTTAATTCACCCCTCCACTTT.

The chain uses TRBV10-3 and TRBJ1-3, with 9 bases that match TRBD1. This CDR3 has 16 amino acids. CDR1 and CDR2 (germline): ENHRY, SYGVKD. Trimming took 10 bases from V and 8 from J; bases not matched to a gene: 18. For the CDR3, the DNA is TGTGCCACCAGGCGTTCTACAGGGGGCGATGGGCACACCATATATTTT. It is translated as CATRRSTGGDGHTIYF.

The rearrangement links TRBV7-3 to TRBJ1-1; D is possibly TRBD1 (5 bases). This CDR3 region has 13 residues. Germline V gene sequence: CDR1 SGHTA, CDR2 FQGTGA. Trimming took 6 bases from V and 3 from J, leaving 11 bases between them. The CDR3 DNA is TGTGCCAGCAGTTCCAGGGTGCACACTGAAGCTTTCTTT. It codes for CASSSRVHTEAFF.

About this clone: Within the sample, other DNA sequences also encode this same CDR3. This chain uses TRBV5-1 with TRBJ2-5, with D perhaps matching TRBD2 (6 bases). CDR3 length: 14 amino acids. CDR1 SGHRS and CDR2 YFSETQ come from the germline V gene. Trimming took 2 bases from V and 2 from J, leaving 10 bases between them. CDR3 DNA: TGCGCCAGCAGCTTACAGGCGGGACAAGAGACCCAGTACTTC. Translated: CASSLQAGQETQYF.

V usage is TRBV7-9 and J usage is TRBJ1-1; TRBD1 might be the D (5 bases). The CDR3 has 17 amino acids. The germline V gene encodes CDR1 SEHNR and CDR2 FQNEAQ (reference sequence). The V end was cut by 3 bases, the J end by 5 bases, with 22 bases between. The CDR3 protein is CASSFGPGRGPMTEAFF. For the CDR3, the DNA is TGTGCCAGCAGCTTTGGCCCCGGGAGGGGCCCGATGACTGAAGCTTTCTTT.

The chain is built from TRBV6-5 and TRBJ1-4, with D possibly being TRBD1 (5 bases). V was pared by 2 bases and J by 6 bases, with 10 bases between. This CDR3 contains 14 residues. Germline V gene sequence: CDR1 MNHEY, CDR2 SVGAGI. Written as DNA, the CDR3 is TGTGCCAGCAGTTACGGTCAGGGCTATGAAAAACTGTTTTTT. Its protein product is CASSYGQGYEKLFF.

The chain couples TRBV6-6 to TRBJ2-1; 8 bases match TRBD2. Germline lookup yields CDR1 MNHNY and CDR2 SVGAGI (reference sequence). The V segment lost 5 bases and the J segment 6 bases; nucleotides outside the gene matches: 6. This CDR3 has 14 amino acids. CDR3 bases: TGTGCCAGCAGTACACGCCTAGCGGGCAATGAGCAGTTCTTC. This translates into CASSTRLAGNEQFF.

The rearrangement joins TRBV11-3 to TRBJ2-5; 9 positions agree with TRBD2. Per germline, CDR1 SGHNT and CDR2 YENEEA. The CDR3 totals 17 residues. Trimming took 1 base from V and 1 from J; bases not matched to a gene: 7. CDR3 nucleotides: TGTGCCAGCAGCTTAGGGCTAGCGGGACCCGGCCAAGAGACCCAGTACTTC. Its translation: CASSLGLAGPGQETQYF. The full variable domain, in which reference TRBV11-3 and TRBJ2-5 provide the parts outside the CDR3, is EAGVVQSPRYKIIEKKQPVAFWCNPISGHNTLYWYLQNLGQGPELLIRYENEEAVDDSQLPKDRFSAERLKGVDSTLKIQPAELGDSAVYLCASSLGLAGPGQETQYFGPGTRLLVL.

CDR3 DNA: TGTGCCAGCAGCGGAGGAACCATGGGTCGAGGTAGCTGGGAGCTGTTTTTT. Its protein is CASSGGTMGRGSWELFF. The gene calls are TRBV9 and TRBJ2-2, with D hard to call. V was shortened by 3 bases and J by 9 bases, with 24 bases between the two germline ends. CDR1 is SGDLS, CDR2 YYNGEE, per germline. This CDR3 contains 17 residues.

The CDR3 DNA sequence: TGTGCCAGTAGTCCCTGGACAGGGGGCAGGGAGCGGGAGGGCGGGGAGACCCAGTACTTC. Its protein is CASSPWTGGREREGGETQYF. The chain recombines TRBV19 with TRBJ2-5; D is perhaps TRBD1 (11 bases). V was clipped by 5 bases and J by 5 bases, with 33 bases between them. Per the germline V gene, CDR1 is LNHDA and CDR2 is SQIVND (reference sequence). This CDR3 has 20 amino acids.

The chain carries TRBV27 and TRBJ2-1; 8 bases agree with TRBD2. V trimming: 6 bases; J trimming: 8 bases; junction bases outside the gene matches: 12. Germline V CDR1 and CDR2: MNHEY, SMNVEV (reference sequence). The CDR3 covers 15 residues. The CDR3 coding sequence is TGTGCCAGCAGCCGACCGACGGGGGGGTGGGATGAGCAGTTCTTC. It specifies CASSRPTGGWDEQFF.

The chain links TRBV25-1 to TRBJ2-1, with TRBD2 matching over 11 bases. The trim removed 5 bases at V and 3 bases at J, leaving 3 bases unmatched. Germline V lookup: CDR1 MGHDK, CDR2 SYGVNS. CDR3 size: 15 residues. The CDR3 sequence: CASSLAGGFYNEQFF. The CDR3 DNA reads TGTGCCAGCAGTTTAGCGGGAGGGTTCTACAATGAGCAGTTCTTC.

The chain couples TRBV28 to TRBJ1-1, with unresolved D. V was trimmed by 2 bases and J by 8 bases, leaving 9 bases between them. The CDR3 extends over 12 amino acids. The germline V gene has CDR1 MDHEN and CDR2 SYDVKM. Here the CDR3 reads CASSLNGEEAFF. The DNA of the CDR3 is TGTGCCAGCAGTTTAAACGGGGAGGAAGCTTTCTTT.

The rearrangement uses TRBV2 and TRBJ2-1; D might be TRBD2 (6 bases). The ends were cut back, 6 bases at V and 6 bases at J, with 24 bases in the middle. The CDR3 totals 17 residues. From germline, CDR1 is SNHLY and CDR2 FYNNEI. CDR3 amino acids: CASSAGLTLQFLNEQFF. The CDR3 region has the DNA TGTGCCAGCAGCGCGGGGTTGACCCTGCAATTCCTCAATGAGCAGTTCTTC. Based on the CDR3 plus reference TRBV2 and TRBJ2-1, the full variable domain is EPEVTQTPSHQVTQMGQEVILRCVPISNHLYFYWYRQILGQKVEFLVSFYNNEISEKSEIFDDQFSVERPDGSNFTLKIRSTKLEDSAMYFCASSAGLTLQFLNEQFFGPGTRLTVL.